This TCR beta chain was found in a study of post-analysis software for immune sequencing data. Study conclusions and caveats: Four or five TRBV segments were significantly more frequent in patients than in controls. TRBV5-6, TRBV5-1 and TRBV20-1 were among these segments.

This CDR3 has 13 amino acids. The germline CDR1 and CDR2 sequences are MNHEY and SVGAGI. V lost 5 bases and J lost 10, with 14 bases in between. With respect to this clonotype: Its antigen is still unknown.

Libraries were made from TCR beta cDNA, and they carried unique molecular identifiers. TCRdb independently ran MiXCR on the PCR reads; one entry per CDR3 protein. The sample shows over 300,000 distinct CDR3 sequences, around a third of them seen only once. Sequenced: blood. The sequence was collected from a girl between 5 and 17 years old with multiple sclerosis. V usage is TRBV6-5 and J usage is TRBJ1-4, with D perhaps TRBD1 (5 bases). The chain's CDR3 is CASSHIAGGKLFF. The DNA for the CDR3 is TGTGCCAGCAGTCACATCGCGGGGGGAAAACTGTTTTTT.